One and the same sample provided the 28 T cell receptor beta chains below, sequenced in a study of CXCR3-negative and CXCR3-positive naive CD8 T cells. It was by 5' RACE with UMI labels that the TRB cDNA libraries were prepared. TCRdb reprocessed the 5' RACE reads; each CDR3 protein has one entry and no DNA is given. This repertoire includes several thousand distinct CDR3 sequences. The sample taken for sequencing was naive CXCR3- CD8+ T cells from blood. The subset: CD45RO-CCR7+CD27+CD95- naive CD8+ T cells lacking CXCR3 (TNR3-). These receptor sequences come from a human donor in good health. Some clones in this sample may be carry-over from other donors' samples.

The CDR3 region is CSVVGLAGVNIYEQYF. The gene calls are TRBV29-1 and TRBJ2-7; the TRBD2 assignment by TCRdb is unverifiable without DNA. The CDR3 contains 16 residues. The germline V gene has CDR1 SQVTM and CDR2 ANQGSEA.

The rearrangement links TRBV5-6 to TRBJ1-5. The CDR3 is 12 residues long. Germline CDR1 reads SGHDT; CDR2 reads YYEEEE. The chain's CDR3 is CASSSGNQPQHF.

CDR3 region: CSDIQGAGEQFF. The genes are TRBV29-1 and TRBJ2-1; TCRdb gives TRBD1 as the D gene, but with no DNA this cannot be confirmed. Germline V gene data show CDR1 as SQVTM and CDR2 as ANQGSEA. The CDR3 has 12 amino acids.

The gene calls are TRBV7-2 and TRBJ2-1. Germline CDR1 and CDR2: SGHTA and FQGNSA. This CDR3 has 13 amino acids. The CDR3 spells CASSRTYSNEQFF.

The chain recombines TRBV29-1 with TRBJ2-3. The CDR3 is 13 residues long. Looked up from germline, CDR1 is SQVTM and CDR2 is ANQGSEA. The CDR3 loop reads CSVDLGGTDTQYF.

This clonotype is medium-sized by frequency. The J gene is TRBJ1-4, the V gene TRBV7-9; without DNA, the TCRdb call of TRBD1 cannot be checked. CDR1 is SEHNR and CDR2 is FQNEAQ in the germline V gene (reference sequence). The CDR3 is 16 residues long. CDR3: CASSHYGQTPNEKLFF.

This chain joins TRBV12-3 or TRBV12-4 and TRBJ1-6; absent DNA, TCRdb's TRBD1 call cannot be checked. CDR3 length: 15 residues. The CDR3 here is CASSHGTGYNSPLHF.

By frequency, this clonotype registers medium-sized (0.01 to 0.1%). The chain combines TRBV21-1 with TRBJ1-2. TRBV21-1 is a pseudogene segment. This CDR3 spans 15 amino acids. The CDR3 spells CASSNWGASVYGYTF.

The chain links TRBV13 to TRBJ1-4. The germline CDR1 and CDR2 sequences are PRHDT and FYEKMQ (reference sequence). The CDR3 is 15 residues long. The CDR3: CASSLGPGSNEKLFF.

This chain connects TRBV12-5 to TRBJ2-5. The CDR3 runs to 12 residues. Germline V gene sequence: CDR1 LGHNT, CDR2 FRNRAP. The CDR3 loop is CASGLVGETQYF.

This chain links TRBV4-3 with TRBJ2-5. Germline values: CDR1 LGHNA, CDR2 YSLEER. The CDR3 sequence is 13 residues long. The CDR3 sequence: CASSQDVVETQYF.

Frequency places this clonotype as medium-sized (0.01 to 0.1%). The CDR3 is CASRVDSVSLLTYEQYF. V gene TRBV6-1 combines with J gene TRBJ2-7; TCRdb's assignment of TRBD1 cannot be checked, as there is no DNA. Germline CDR1 and CDR2: MNHNS and SASEGT. The CDR3 contains 17 residues.

This clonotype registers medium-sized by frequency. This chain uses TRBV2 with TRBJ2-1; TCRdb designates TRBD1, a call that cannot be tested without DNA. CDR3 length equals 15 residues. CDR1 is SNHLY and CDR2 is FYNNEI in the germline V gene. The CDR3 protein is CASTPPRGGYTEQFF.

This chain connects TRBV19 to TRBJ1-1. CDR1 and CDR2 (germline): LNHDA, SQIVND (reference sequence). The CDR3 length is 15 residues. CDR3 in amino acids: CASKGHLGGNTEAFF.

By frequency, this clonotype registers medium-sized. The chain combines TRBV29-1 with TRBJ1-2; checking the TCRdb D call of TRBD1 is not possible without DNA. Germline CDR1 SQVTM, CDR2 ANQGSEA. This CDR3 contains 12 residues. The CDR3: CSVEEGRAGYTF.

In terms of frequency, this clonotype is medium-sized. This rearrangement joins TRBV27 to TRBJ1-6; TCRdb gives TRBD1 as the D gene, but with no DNA this cannot be confirmed. The CDR3 consists of 15 residues. Germline V CDR1 and CDR2: MNHEY, SMNVEV (reference sequence). The CDR3: CASSTRDRSNSPLHF.

The genes are TRBV10-3 and TRBJ2-3; without DNA, the TCRdb call of TRBD2 cannot be checked. The CDR3 extends over 12 amino acids. Germline CDR1 is ENHRY and CDR2 is SYGVKD. This chain's CDR3 is CASGGAKDTQYF.

This clonotype is identified as medium-sized from frequency. J is TRBJ2-1 and V is TRBV7-3; TCRdb outputs TRBD1, but without DNA this stays unchecked. There are 14 residues in the CDR3. Germline V gene lookup returns CDR1 SGHTA and CDR2 FQGTGA. The CDR3 here is CASSVDREHNEQFF.

This CDR3 is CSAQDGLPDTQYF. The chain joins TRBV29-1 to TRBJ2-3; TCRdb names TRBD1, which stays unverified in the absence of DNA. Germline CDR1 SQVTM, CDR2 ANQGSEA. This CDR3 is built from 13 residues.

The chain has TRBV12-3 or TRBV12-4 and TRBJ1-1; TCRdb proposes TRBD1, but this gene call is untestable without DNA. This CDR3 is built from 13 residues. CDR3 sequence reads: CASSLGQGFEAFF.

By frequency, this clonotype registers medium-sized. The rearrangement links TRBV20-1 to TRBJ2-3; without DNA, the TCRdb call of TRBD1 cannot be checked. Per germline, CDR1 DFQATT and CDR2 SNEGSKA (reference sequence). This CDR3 has 14 residues. The CDR3 spells CSARAGGLSDTQYF.

This clonotype ranks as medium-sized (0.01 to 0.1%) in terms of frequency. The rearrangement joins TRBV20-1 to TRBJ2-1; the TRBD1 assignment by TCRdb is unverifiable without DNA. The V gene's germline CDR1 is DFQATT and CDR2 SNEGSKA (reference sequence). The CDR3 covers 17 residues. This CDR3 is CSARALGGESSYNEQFF.

This sequence joins TRBV2 and TRBJ2-1; TCRdb returns TRBD1, unconfirmable since there is no DNA. CDR1 is SNHLY, CDR2 FYNNEI, per germline. The CDR3 covers 15 residues. CDR3: CATMPRGSIHNEQFF.

The chain recombines TRBV29-1 with TRBJ2-1; there is no DNA to check the TCRdb D call of TRBD1. The CDR3 has 14 residues. Germline CDR1 and CDR2: SQVTM and ANQGSEA. The CDR3 loop reads CSVRPGTGLNEQFF.

This rearrangement joins TRBV6-2 or TRBV6-3 to TRBJ1-2. In germline, CDR1 is MNHEY, CDR2 SVGEGT. This CDR3 has 14 amino acids. The CDR3 here is CASSYSSASYGYTF.

According to its frequency, this clonotype is medium-sized. The rearrangement links TRBV6-6 to TRBJ1-5; TCRdb indicates TRBD1, and absent DNA this call remains unverified. The CDR3 is 17 residues long. Looked up from germline, CDR1 is MNHNY and CDR2 is SVGAGI (reference sequence). CDR3: CASSPDGTDIGNQPQHF.

This clonotype is deemed medium-sized by its frequency. The chain joins TRBV6-2 or TRBV6-3 to TRBJ2-1; TCRdb's assignment of TRBD1 cannot be checked, as there is no DNA. The CDR3 has 14 amino acids. Germline V gene lookup returns CDR1 MNHEY and CDR2 SVGEGT. CDR3: CASSRWSGTPEQFF.

The genes are TRBV11-2 and TRBJ2-1; as DNA is missing, the TRBD1 call by TCRdb cannot be tested. This CDR3 is built from 12 residues. Germline V gene lookup returns CDR1 SGHAT and CDR2 FQNNGV. The CDR3 reads CASRKIRDEQFF. The variable domain in full, with the rest retrieved from reference TRBV11-2 and TRBJ2-1, is EAGVAQSPRYKIIEKRQSVAFWCNPISGHATLYWYQQILGQGPKLLIQFQNNGVVDDSQLPKDRFSAERLKGVDSTLKIQPAKLEDSAVYLCASRKIRDEQFFGPGTRLTVL.